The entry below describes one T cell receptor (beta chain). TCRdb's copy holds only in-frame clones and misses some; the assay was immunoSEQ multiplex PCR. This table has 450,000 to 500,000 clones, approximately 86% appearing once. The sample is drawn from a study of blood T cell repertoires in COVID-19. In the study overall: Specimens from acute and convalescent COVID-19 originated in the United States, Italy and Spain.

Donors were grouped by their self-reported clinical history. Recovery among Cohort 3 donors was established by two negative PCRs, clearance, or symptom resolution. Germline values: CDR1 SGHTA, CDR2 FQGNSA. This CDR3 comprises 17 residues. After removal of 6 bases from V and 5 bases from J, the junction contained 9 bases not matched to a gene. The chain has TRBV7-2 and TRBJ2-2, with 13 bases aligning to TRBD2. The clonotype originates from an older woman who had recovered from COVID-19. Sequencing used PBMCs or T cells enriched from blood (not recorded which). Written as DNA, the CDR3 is TGTGCCAGCAGAGGGACTAGCGGGGCCAGATGGACCGGGGAGCTGTTTTTT. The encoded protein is CASRGTSGARWTGELFF. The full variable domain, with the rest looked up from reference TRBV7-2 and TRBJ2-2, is GAGVSQSPSNKVTEKGKDVELRCDPISGHTALYWYRQSLGQGLEFLIYFQGNSAPDKSGLPSDRFSAERTGGSVSTLTIQRTQQEDSAVYLCASRGTSGARWTGELFFGEGSRLTVL.